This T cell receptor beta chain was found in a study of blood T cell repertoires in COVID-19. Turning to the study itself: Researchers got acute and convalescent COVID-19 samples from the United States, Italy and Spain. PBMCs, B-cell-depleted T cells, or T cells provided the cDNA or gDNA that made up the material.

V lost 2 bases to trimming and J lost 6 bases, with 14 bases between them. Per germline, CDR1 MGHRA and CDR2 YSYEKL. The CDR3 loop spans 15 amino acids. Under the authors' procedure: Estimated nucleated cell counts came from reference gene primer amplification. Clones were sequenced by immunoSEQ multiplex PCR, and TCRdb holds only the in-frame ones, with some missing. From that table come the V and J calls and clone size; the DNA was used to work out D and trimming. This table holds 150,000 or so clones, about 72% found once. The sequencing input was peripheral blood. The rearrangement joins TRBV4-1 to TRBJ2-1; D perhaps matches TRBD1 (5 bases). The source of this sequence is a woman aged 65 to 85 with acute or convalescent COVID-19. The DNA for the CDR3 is TGCGCCAGCAGCCAACCTCCAAAAGGGGTCAATGAGCAGTTCTTC. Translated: CASSQPPKGVNEQFF.